The clone carrying this T cell receptor (beta chain) was picked up many times. The data are from a study of Graves' ophthalmopathy and Graves' hyperthyroidism. Germline V gene lookup returns CDR1 DFQATT and CDR2 SNEGSKA (reference sequence). The CDR3 length is 14 residues. V was pared by 4 bases and J by 6 bases, with 10 bases of the junction left unmatched. Transcripts of RNA were the source for amplifying TCR beta CDR3 regions. RT-PCR with HTBI primers came first, then second-round multiplex PCR. In TCRdb, the multiplex PCR reads were re-called with MiXCR into one record per CDR3 protein. The table has about 220,000 distinct CDR3 sequences, roughly 21% seen once.

The chain recombines TRBV20-1 with TRBJ2-7; 9 bases match TRBD2. What was sequenced was peripheral blood. This TCR was sampled from a woman aged 45-65 years with Graves' ophthalmopathy. For the CDR3, the DNA is TGCAGTGCTATTTCCCCTAGCGGGACGGGCGAGCAGTACTTC. Its protein product is CSAISPSGTGEQYF.